These T cell receptor beta chains were read from a single sample in a study of CD8 T cells in Susac syndrome. TCRdb reprocessed the immunoSEQ multiplex PCR reads via MiXCR and lists one record per CDR3 protein. The sample lists some 120,000 distinct CDR3 sequences, approximately 90% occurring once. The sample was CD8+ T cells from PBMCs. Source of these receptors: a human donor with multiple sclerosis. CDR3s include the opening cysteine and the closing phenylalanine or tryptophan. D genes are given only for firm matches. The size field is filled for only some rows; it gives once, few, many or a size class.

size | length | J | V | D | DNA | CDR3
. | 20 | TRBJ1-1 | TRBV30 | . | TGTGCCTGGAGTGGAAAGGGGCGATGGAAAAGCGGGGGCGAATCGGCTGAAGCTTTCTTT | CAWSGKGRWKSGGESAEAFF
once | 12 | TRBJ2-2 | TRBV19 | . | TGTGCCAGTAGTACTCGGGTCGGGGAGCTGTTTTTT | CASSTRVGELFF
. | 11 | TRBJ2-2 | TRBV7-8 | . | TGTGCCAGCAGCTTAGACGGGGAGCTGTTTTTT | CASSLDGELFF
. | 13 | TRBJ1-2 | TRBV7-6 | . | TGTGCCAGCAGCCCAACGGGGATCTATGGCTACACCTTC | CASSPTGIYGYTF
. | 16 | TRBJ2-3 | TRBV28 | TRBD2 | TGTGCCAGCAGTTTATTTGTGGGGGGGATAACAGATACGCAGTATTTT | CASSLFVGGITDTQYF
. | 16 | TRBJ1-2 | TRBV4-3 | TRBD1 | TGCGCCAGCAGCCAAGATTACAGGGGGCTTAACTATGGCTACACCTTC | CASSQDYRGLNYGYTF
. | 12 | TRBJ2-3 | TRBV12-3/TRBV12-4 | . | TGTGCCAGCAGTCCCTTCGAGGATACGCAGTATTTT | CASSPFEDTQYF
. | 12 | TRBJ2-7 | TRBV5-4 | . | TGTGCCAGCAGCTTGGACCAATACGAGCAGTACTTC | CASSLDQYEQYF
. | 11 | TRBJ1-2 | TRBV19 | . | TGTGCCAGTAGGGCAGGGGATGGCTACACCTTC | CASRAGDGYTF
. | 15 | TRBJ2-2 | TRBV4-3 | . | TGCGCCAGCAGCCAAGATTTGGGAACAGCCGGGGAGCTGTTTTTT | CASSQDLGTAGELFF
. | 14 | TRBJ2-7 | TRBV10-3 | . | TGTGCCATCAGTGAAGTGGGGGGGCCTTACGAGCAGTACTTC | CAISEVGGPYEQYF
. | 15 | TRBJ2-1 | TRBV12-3/TRBV12-4 | . | TGTGCTATTCTTCCGGGAGAAGTAGGGTACAATGAGCAGTTCTTC | CAILPGEVGYNEQFF
. | 15 | TRBJ1-4 | TRBV13 | . | TGTGCCAGCAGCTCTCAGCGCACAACTAATGAAAAACTGTTTTTT | CASSSQRTTNEKLFF
few | 11 | TRBJ2-1 | TRBV7-6 | . | TGTGCCAGCAGCTCAGGGGCTGAGCAGTTCTTC | CASSSGAEQFF
few | 11 | TRBJ2-7 | TRBV6-2/TRBV6-3 | . | TGTGCCAGCAGTCAGACCTACGAGCAGTACTTC | CASSQTYEQYF
. | 15 | TRBJ2-7 | TRBV6-5 | TRBD1 | TGTGCCAGCGAGACCGGGACAGGCCCCCTTTACGAGCAGTACTTC | CASETGTGPLYEQYF
. | 18 | TRBJ2-3 | TRBV9 | TRBD2 | TGTGCCAGCAGCCCCGCTCGAGGTAGCGGGATAGGTACAGATACGCAGTATTTT | CASSPARGSGIGTDTQYF
. | 11 | TRBJ1-3 | TRBV10-3 | . | TGTGCCACTGAATCTGGAAACACCATATATTTT | CATESGNTIYF
. | 13 | TRBJ1-2 | TRBV4-3 | . | TGCGCCAGCAGCCAAGAGGGTATCAATGGCTACACCTTC | CASSQEGINGYTF
. | 15 | TRBJ1-1 | TRBV28 | TRBD1 | TGTGCCAGCAGTATCGGGACAGGGGACGTCACTGAAGCTTTCTTT | CASSIGTGDVTEAFF
. | 14 | TRBJ1-5 | TRBV7-9 | . | TGTGCCAGCAGCGAAGTTATGAGCAATCAGCCCCAGCATTTT | CASSEVMSNQPQHF
. | 15 | TRBJ1-5 | TRBV7-8 | . | TGTGCCAGCAGCTTAGTAGCCGAGAAAAATCAGCCCCAGCATTTT | CASSLVAEKNQPQHF
once | 11 | TRBJ1-1 | TRBV7-8 | . | TGTGCCAGCAGCCCTACCACTGAAGCTTTCTTT | CASSPTTEAFF
. | 15 | TRBJ2-7 | TRBV7-2 | TRBD2 | TGTGCCAGCAGCTTACTTAGCGGGGGCCACTACGAGCAGTACTTC | CASSLLSGGHYEQYF
. | 14 | TRBJ1-1 | TRBV27 | . | TGTGCCAGCAGTTTAGAGCGGGGGGTAGCTGAAGCTTTCTTT | CASSLERGVAEAFF
. | 13 | TRBJ1-5 | TRBV27 | . | TGTGCCAGCAGTTCCGCCACCAATCAGCCCCAGCATTTT | CASSSATNQPQHF
. | 12 | TRBJ2-2 | TRBV7-6 | . | TGTGCCAGCAGCCAGGCCCAGTGGGAGCTGTTTTTT | CASSQAQWELFF
. | 14 | TRBJ2-5 | TRBV6-5 | TRBD1 | TGTGCCAGCAGCTATGGACAGGGTTTAGAGACCCAGTACTTC | CASSYGQGLETQYF
once | 17 | TRBJ2-1 | TRBV5-1 | TRBD1 | TGCGCCAGCAGCTCCGGACAGGGGTTCTTTCAAAGCAATGAGCAGTTCTTC | CASSSGQGFFQSNEQFF
. | 12 | TRBJ2-7 | TRBV7-9 | . | TGTGCCATCGAGCCGAGGGGTTACGAGCAGTACTTC | CAIEPRGYEQYF
. | 15 | TRBJ2-7 | TRBV27 | . | TGTGCCAGCAGTCCCCGGTCCAGGCAACGTTCCGAGCAGTACTTC | CASSPRSRQRSEQYF
. | 17 | TRBJ2-6 | TRBV28 | . | TGTGCCAGCAGTTTATGGAGGGGTCTCTCTGGGGCCAACGTCCTGACTTTC | CASSLWRGLSGANVLTF
once | 14 | TRBJ2-7 | TRBV24-1 | . | TGTGCCACCAGTGACCTCGGAGGGGCTGAAGAGCAGTACTTC | CATSDLGGAEEQYF
. | 16 | TRBJ2-7 | TRBV10-3 | TRBD2 | TGTGCCATCAGTGAGAGTGAGCGGGAGGGCCCCTACGAGCAGTACTTC | CAISESEREGPYEQYF
once | 14 | TRBJ2-2 | TRBV28 | . | TGTGCGTTACAAGGGCAGGGCGGCACCGGGGAGCTGTTTTTT | CALQGQGGTGELFF
. | 16 | TRBJ2-5 | TRBV6-2/TRBV6-3 | TRBD1 | TGTGCCAGCAATCAGGAAACGACAGGGATTGCGGAGACCCAGTACTTC | CASNQETTGIAETQYF
. | 15 | TRBJ2-2 | TRBV13 | . | TGTGCCAGCCTAGGATTGGGGGCCAACACCGGGGAGCTGTTTTTT | CASLGLGANTGELFF
. | 14 | TRBJ2-3 | TRBV27 | . | TGTGCCAGCACCTACCAGCGGGCCACAGATACGCAGTATTTT | CASTYQRATDTQYF
. | 16 | TRBJ2-7 | TRBV7-6 | TRBD2 | TGTGCCAGCAGCTTAGCCATAGCGGGAAGCTCCTACGAGCAGTACTTC | CASSLAIAGSSYEQYF
. | 13 | TRBJ2-4 | TRBV2 | TRBD2 | TGTGCCAGCAGTGAAAGGCCGGGGGGCATTCAGTACTTC | CASSERPGGIQYF
. | 15 | TRBJ1-1 | TRBV28 | . | TGTGCCAGCAGTCTCACTGGAATCGGGAACACTGAAGCTTTCTTT | CASSLTGIGNTEAFF
once | 13 | TRBJ2-7 | TRBV29-1 | . | TGCAGCGTTGAGGGGGGACACGAATACGAGCAGTACTTC | CSVEGGHEYEQYF
. | 14 | TRBJ2-4 | TRBV4-3 | . | TGCGCCAGCAGCCTGAACCCAGAGAAAAACATTCAGTACTTC | CASSLNPEKNIQYF
. | 13 | TRBJ2-7 | TRBV7-9 | . | TGTGCCAGCAGACAGGACAGCGCCTACGAGCAGTACTTC | CASRQDSAYEQYF
once | 13 | TRBJ1-2 | TRBV6-2/TRBV6-3 | . | TGTGCCAGCTCGACCGGGGCCCTCTATGGCTACACCTTC | CASSTGALYGYTF
. | 14 | TRBJ1-2 | TRBV2 | TRBD1 | TGTGCCAGCAGCCCGGGACAGGGGGCCTATGGCTACACCTTC | CASSPGQGAYGYTF
. | 15 | TRBJ1-5 | TRBV3-1 | . | TGTGCCAGCAGCCAGCGGGTGGGGAGCAATCAGCCCCAGCATTTT | CASSQRVGSNQPQHF
. | 14 | TRBJ2-5 | TRBV25-1 | . | TGTGCCAGCAGTGTCCCGACAGCCCAAGAGACCCAGTACTTC | CASSVPTAQETQYF
. | 16 | TRBJ2-1 | TRBV7-8 | TRBD2 | TGTGCCAGCAGCTCCCGAGCCGCTAGCGGTTACAATGAGCAGTTCTTC | CASSSRAASGYNEQFF
. | 15 | TRBJ2-3 | TRBV9 | TRBD1 | TGTGCCAGCAGCGTCGGACAGGGCTACACAGATACGCAGTATTTT | CASSVGQGYTDTQYF
. | 15 | TRBJ2-7 | TRBV5-4 | TRBD1 | TGTGCCAGCAGCTACGGACAGGGACTCTCCTACGAGCAGTACTTC | CASSYGQGLSYEQYF
. | 15 | TRBJ1-3 | TRBV30 | . | TGTGCCTGGAGTGTCCGATTCCCCCCCGGAAACACCATATATTTT | CAWSVRFPPGNTIYF
. | 14 | TRBJ2-3 | TRBV12-3/TRBV12-4 | TRBD2 | TGTGCCAGCAGTCCTGGACTAGCGACAGATACGCAGTATTTT | CASSPGLATDTQYF
. | 14 | TRBJ2-4 | TRBV10-3 | . | TGTGCCATCAGTGACGAGTACGGCAAAAACATTCAGTACTTC | CAISDEYGKNIQYF
. | 14 | TRBJ2-7 | TRBV11-2 | . | TGTGCCAGCAGCTACCACGACGGGTCCAACGAGCAGTACTTC | CASSYHDGSNEQYF